The 3 T cell receptor beta chains below all came from one sample that was sequenced in a study of blood T cell repertoires in COVID-19. Clones were read by immunoSEQ multiplex PCR, and TCRdb kept only the in-frame ones, dropping some. There are 200,000 to 300,000 clones in the sample; around four fifths occur only once, and 5% to 8% lies in the top ten. Sequencing was done on a sample of peripheral blood. These receptors were taken from a woman aged 60-70 years with active or convalescent COVID-19.

CDR3: CASSQSGTGFNEQFF. The CDR3 DNA sequence: TGCGCCAGCAGCCAAAGCGGGACAGGGTTCAATGAGCAGTTCTTC. V is TRBV4-1 and J is TRBJ2-1; TRBD1 matches at 9 bases. Germline assignment: CDR1 MGHRA and CDR2 YSYEKL. The V and J ends lost 2 bases and 6 bases, in that order; junction bases with no gene match: 5. The CDR3 runs to 15 residues.

The gene calls are TRBV3-1 (or the pseudogene TRBV3-2) and TRBJ1-2; D ambiguous. V was pared by 0 bases and J by 1 base, with 9 bases between. The CDR3 sequence is 15 residues long. Germline V gives CDR1 LGHDT, CDR2 YNNKEL (reference sequence). In DNA form, the CDR3 reads TGTGCCAGCAGCCAAGACAGATTTCTTAACTATGGCTACACCTTC. This gives the protein CASSQDRFLNYGYTF.

V usage is TRBV14 and J usage is TRBJ2-7; TRBD1 matches 12 bases. Germline CDR1 reads SGHDN; CDR2 reads FVKESK. The CDR3 loop spans 20 amino acids. J gave up 4 bases and V 0 bases, and 16 bases lay outside the gene matches. CDR3 amino acids: CASSQDSRDRGPKPGYEQYV. Here the CDR3 DNA reads TGTGCCAGCAGCCAAGATAGTCGGGACAGGGGGCCAAAGCCGGGATACGAGCAGTACGTC.